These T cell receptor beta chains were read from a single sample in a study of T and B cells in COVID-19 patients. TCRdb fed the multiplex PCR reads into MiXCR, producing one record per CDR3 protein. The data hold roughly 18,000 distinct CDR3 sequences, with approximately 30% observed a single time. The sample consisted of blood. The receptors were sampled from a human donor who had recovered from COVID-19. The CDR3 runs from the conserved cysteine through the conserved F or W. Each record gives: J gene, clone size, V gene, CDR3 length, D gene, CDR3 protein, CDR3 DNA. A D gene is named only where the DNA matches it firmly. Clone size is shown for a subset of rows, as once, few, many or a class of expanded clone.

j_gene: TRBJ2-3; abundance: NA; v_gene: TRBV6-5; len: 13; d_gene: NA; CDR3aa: CASLTPSTDTQYF; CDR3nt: TGTGCCAGCTTAACACCTAGCACAGATACGCAGTATTTT
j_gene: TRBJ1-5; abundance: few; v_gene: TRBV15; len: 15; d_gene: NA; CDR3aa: CATSNRTDLVWPQHF; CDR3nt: TGTGCCACCAGCAACCGGACAGACTTGGTGTGGCCCCAGCATTTT
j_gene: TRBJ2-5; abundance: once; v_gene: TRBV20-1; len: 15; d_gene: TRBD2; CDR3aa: CSASLGGGVAETLYF; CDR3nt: TGCAGTGCTAGTCTGGGCGGGGGGGTGGCAGAGACCCTGTACTTC
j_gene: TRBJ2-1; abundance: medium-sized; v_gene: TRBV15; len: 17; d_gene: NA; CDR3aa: CATSRVKGPGGRNEQFF; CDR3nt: TGTGCCACCAGCAGAGTTAAAGGGCCAGGGGGGCGCAATGAGCAGTTCTTC
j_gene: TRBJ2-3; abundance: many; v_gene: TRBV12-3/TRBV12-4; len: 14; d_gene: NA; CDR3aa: CASSLRQGPDTQYF; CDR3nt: TGTGCCAGCAGTTTAAGGCAGGGCCCAGATACGCAGTATTTT
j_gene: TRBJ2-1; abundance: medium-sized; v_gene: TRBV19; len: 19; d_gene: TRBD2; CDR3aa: CASSIDMSGGRMSYNEQFF; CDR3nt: TGTGCCAGTAGTATCGATATGAGCGGGGGGCGTATGTCCTACAATGAGCAGTTCTTC
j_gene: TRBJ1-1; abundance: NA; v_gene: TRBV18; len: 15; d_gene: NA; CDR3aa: CASSTSGGGNTEAFF; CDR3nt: TGTGCCAGCTCAACAAGCGGGGGGGGAAACACTGAAGCTTTCTTT
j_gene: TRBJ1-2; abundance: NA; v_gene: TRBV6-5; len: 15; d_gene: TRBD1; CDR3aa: CASRTINRGLYGYTF; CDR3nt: TGTGCCAGCAGGACAATAAACAGGGGACTCTATGGCTACACCTTC
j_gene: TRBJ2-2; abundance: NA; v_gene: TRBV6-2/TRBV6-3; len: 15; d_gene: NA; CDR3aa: CASSYWEILTGELFF; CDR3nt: TGTGCCAGCAGTTACTGGGAGATTCTAACCGGGGAGCTGTTTTTT
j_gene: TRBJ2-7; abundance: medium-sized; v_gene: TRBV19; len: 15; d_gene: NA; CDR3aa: CASSNTWDKAYEQYF; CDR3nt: TGTGCCAGTAGCAATACATGGGACAAAGCCTACGAGCAGTACTTC
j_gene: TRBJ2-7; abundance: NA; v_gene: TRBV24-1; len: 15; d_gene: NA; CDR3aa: CATSESLGGAKEQYF; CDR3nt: TGTGCCACCAGTGAGTCCCTTGGGGGGGCCAAGGAGCAGTACTTC